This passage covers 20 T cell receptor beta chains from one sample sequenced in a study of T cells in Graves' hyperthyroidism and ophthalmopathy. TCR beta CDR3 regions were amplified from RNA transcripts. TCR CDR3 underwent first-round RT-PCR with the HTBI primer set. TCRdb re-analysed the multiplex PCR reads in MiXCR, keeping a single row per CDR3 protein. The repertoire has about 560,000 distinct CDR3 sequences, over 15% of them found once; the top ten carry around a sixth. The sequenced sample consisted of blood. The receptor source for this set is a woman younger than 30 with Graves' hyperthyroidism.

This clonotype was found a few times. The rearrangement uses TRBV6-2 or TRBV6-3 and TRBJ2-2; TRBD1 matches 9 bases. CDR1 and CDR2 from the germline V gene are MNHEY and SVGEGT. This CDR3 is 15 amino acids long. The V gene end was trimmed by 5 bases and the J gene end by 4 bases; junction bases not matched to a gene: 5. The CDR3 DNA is TGTGCCAGCAGTACGGACAGGGGAGTCACCGGGGAGCTGTTTTTT. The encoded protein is CASSTDRGVTGELFF.

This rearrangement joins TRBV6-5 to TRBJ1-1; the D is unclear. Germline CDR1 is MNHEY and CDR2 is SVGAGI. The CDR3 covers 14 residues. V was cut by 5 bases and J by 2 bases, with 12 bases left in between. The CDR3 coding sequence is TGTGCCAGCAGTCACTTAGTCAGCAACACTGAAGCTTTCTTT. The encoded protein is CASSHLVSNTEAFF.

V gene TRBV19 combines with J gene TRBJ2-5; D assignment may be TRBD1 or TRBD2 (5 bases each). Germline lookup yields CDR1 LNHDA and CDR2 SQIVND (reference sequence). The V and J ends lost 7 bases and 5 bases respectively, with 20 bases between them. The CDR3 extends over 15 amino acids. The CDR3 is CASKSTGTWGETQYF. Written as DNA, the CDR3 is TGTGCCAGTAAATCGACCGGAACCTGGGGGGAGACCCAGTACTTC. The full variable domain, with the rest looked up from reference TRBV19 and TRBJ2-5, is DGGITQSPKYLFRKEGQNVTLSCEQNLNHDAMYWYRQDPGQGLRLIYYSQIVNDFQKGDIAEGYSVSREKKESFPLTVTSAQKNPTAFYLCASKSTGTWGETQYFGPGTRLLVL.

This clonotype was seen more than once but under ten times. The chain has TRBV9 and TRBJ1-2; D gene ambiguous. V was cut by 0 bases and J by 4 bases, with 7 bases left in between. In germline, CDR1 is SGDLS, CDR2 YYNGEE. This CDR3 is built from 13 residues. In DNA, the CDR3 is TGTGCCAGCAGCGTAGACGACGGCTATGGCTACACCTTC. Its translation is CASSVDDGYGYTF.

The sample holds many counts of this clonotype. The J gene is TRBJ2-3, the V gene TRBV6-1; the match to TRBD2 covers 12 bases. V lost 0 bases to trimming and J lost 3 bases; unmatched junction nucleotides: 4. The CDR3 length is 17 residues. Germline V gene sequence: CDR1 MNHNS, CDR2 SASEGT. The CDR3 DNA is TGTGCCAGCAGTGAAGCGGCTAGCGGGGGGGCAACAGATACGCAGTATTTT. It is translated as CASSEAASGGATDTQYF.

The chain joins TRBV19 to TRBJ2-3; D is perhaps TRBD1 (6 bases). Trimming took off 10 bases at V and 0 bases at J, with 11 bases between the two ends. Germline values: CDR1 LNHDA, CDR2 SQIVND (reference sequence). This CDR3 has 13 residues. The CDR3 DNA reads TGTGCCACCAGACAGGAAAGCACAGATACGCAGTATTTT. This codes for CATRQESTDTQYF.

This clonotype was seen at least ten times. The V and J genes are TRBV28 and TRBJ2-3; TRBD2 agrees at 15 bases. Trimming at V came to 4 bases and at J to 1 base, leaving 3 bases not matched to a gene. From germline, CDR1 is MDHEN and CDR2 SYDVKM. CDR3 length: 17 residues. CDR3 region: CASSSWTSGRGTDTQYF. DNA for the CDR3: TGTGCCAGCAGTTCATGGACTAGCGGGAGGGGCACAGATACGCAGTATTTT.

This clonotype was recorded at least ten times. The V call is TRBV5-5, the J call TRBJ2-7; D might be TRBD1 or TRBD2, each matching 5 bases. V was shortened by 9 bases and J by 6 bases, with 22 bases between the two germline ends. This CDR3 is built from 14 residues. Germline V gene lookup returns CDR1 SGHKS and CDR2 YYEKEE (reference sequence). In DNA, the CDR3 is TGTGCCACCAACCTGGGGGTAACAGGTTCCGAGCAGTACTTC. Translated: CATNLGVTGSEQYF. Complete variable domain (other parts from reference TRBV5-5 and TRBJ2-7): DAGVTQSPTHLIKTRGQQVTLRCSPISGHKSVSWYQQVLGQGPQFIFQYYEKEERGRGNFPDRFSARQFPNYSSELNVNALLLGDSALYLCATNLGVTGSEQYFGPGTRLTVT.

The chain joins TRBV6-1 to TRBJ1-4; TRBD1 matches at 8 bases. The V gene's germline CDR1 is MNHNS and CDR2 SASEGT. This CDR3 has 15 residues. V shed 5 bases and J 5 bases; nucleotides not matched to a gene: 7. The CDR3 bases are TGTGCCAGCAGTACGGGACAGGCACTGAATGAAAAACTGTTTTTT. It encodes CASSTGQALNEKLFF.

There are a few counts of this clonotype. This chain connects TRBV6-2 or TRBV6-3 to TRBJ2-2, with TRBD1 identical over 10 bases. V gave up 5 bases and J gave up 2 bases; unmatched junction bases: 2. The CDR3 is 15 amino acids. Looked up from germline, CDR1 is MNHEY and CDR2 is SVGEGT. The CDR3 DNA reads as TGTGCCAGCAGTGGGACAGGGGATAACACCGGGGAGCTGTTTTTT. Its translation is CASSGTGDNTGELFF.

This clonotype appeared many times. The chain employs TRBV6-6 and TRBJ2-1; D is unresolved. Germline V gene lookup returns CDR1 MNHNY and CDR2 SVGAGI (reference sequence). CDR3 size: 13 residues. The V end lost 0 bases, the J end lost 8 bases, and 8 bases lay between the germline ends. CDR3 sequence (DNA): TGTGCCAGCAGTTACTCGTGGGGTTATGAGCAGTTCTTC. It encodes CASSYSWGYEQFF.

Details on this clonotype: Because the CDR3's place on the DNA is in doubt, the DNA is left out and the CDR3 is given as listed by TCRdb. The CDR3 region is CASSFYICSAATGTSGYEQYF. This sequence joins TRBV7-8 and TRBJ2-7; the D segment call TRBD2 is taken from the table without a DNA check. From its first to its last residue, the CDR3 has 21 amino acids. The germline V gene has CDR1 SGHVS and CDR2 FQNEAQ.

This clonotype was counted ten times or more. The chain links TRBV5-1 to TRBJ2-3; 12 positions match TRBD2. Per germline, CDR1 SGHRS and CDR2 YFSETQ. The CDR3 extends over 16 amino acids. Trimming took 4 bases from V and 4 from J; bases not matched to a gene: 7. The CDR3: CASSLRTSGTPDTQYF. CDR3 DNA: TGCGCCAGCAGCCTAAGGACTAGCGGGACCCCAGATACGCAGTATTTT.

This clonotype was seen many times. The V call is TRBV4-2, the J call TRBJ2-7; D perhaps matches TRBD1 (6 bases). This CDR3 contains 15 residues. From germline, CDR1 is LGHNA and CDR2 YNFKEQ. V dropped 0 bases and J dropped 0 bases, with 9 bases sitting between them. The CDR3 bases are TGTGCCAGCAGCCAAGAGCCGGACAGCTCCTACGAGCAGTACTTC. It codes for CASSQEPDSSYEQYF.

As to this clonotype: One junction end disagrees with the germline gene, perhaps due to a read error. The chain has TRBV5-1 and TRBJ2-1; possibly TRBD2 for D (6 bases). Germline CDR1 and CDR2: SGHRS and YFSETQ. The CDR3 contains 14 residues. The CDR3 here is CASGFGGSHDEQFF. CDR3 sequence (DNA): TGCGCCAGCGGCTTTGGGGGGAGCCACGATGAGCAGTTCTTC.

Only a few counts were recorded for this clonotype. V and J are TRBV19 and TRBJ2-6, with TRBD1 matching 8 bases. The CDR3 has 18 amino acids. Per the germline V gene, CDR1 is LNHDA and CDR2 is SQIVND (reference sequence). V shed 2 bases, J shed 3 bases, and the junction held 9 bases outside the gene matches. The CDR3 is CASSIKTGGIFGANVLTF. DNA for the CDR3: TGTGCCAGTAGTATAAAAACAGGGGGAATATTTGGGGCCAACGTCCTGACTTTC. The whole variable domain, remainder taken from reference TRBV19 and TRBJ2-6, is DGGITQSPKYLFRKEGQNVTLSCEQNLNHDAMYWYRQDPGQGLRLIYYSQIVNDFQKGDIAEGYSVSREKKESFPLTVTSAQKNPTAFYLCASSIKTGGIFGANVLTFGAGSRLTVL.

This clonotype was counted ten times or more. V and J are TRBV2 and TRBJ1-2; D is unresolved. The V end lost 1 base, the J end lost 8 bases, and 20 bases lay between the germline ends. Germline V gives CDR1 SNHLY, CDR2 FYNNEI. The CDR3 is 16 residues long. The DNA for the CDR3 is TGTGCCAGCAGTGAAGTTTTCGGGTCAGCCCTCAGCGGCTACACCTTC. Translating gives CASSEVFGSALSGYTF.

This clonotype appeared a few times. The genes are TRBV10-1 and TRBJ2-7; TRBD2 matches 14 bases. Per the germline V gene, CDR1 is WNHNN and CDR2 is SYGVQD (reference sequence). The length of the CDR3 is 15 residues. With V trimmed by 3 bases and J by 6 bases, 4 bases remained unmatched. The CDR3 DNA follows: TGCGCCAGCAGTGAAGGGACTAGCGGGAGAAGCGAGCAGTACTTC. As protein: CASSEGTSGRSEQYF.

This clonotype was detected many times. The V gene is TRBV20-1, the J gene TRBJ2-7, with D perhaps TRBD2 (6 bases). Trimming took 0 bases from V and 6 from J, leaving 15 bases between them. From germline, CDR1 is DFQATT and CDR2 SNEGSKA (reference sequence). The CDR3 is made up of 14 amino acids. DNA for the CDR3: TGCAGTGCTAGAGATCTAGGCGGGGCGATCGAGCAGTACTTC. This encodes CSARDLGGAIEQYF.

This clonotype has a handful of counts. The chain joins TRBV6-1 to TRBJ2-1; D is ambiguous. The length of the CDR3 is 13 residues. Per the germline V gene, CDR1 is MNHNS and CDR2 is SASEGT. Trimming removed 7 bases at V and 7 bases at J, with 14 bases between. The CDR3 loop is CASTPIRVNEQFF. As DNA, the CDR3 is TGTGCCAGCACCCCCATTCGTGTAAATGAGCAGTTCTTC.